The present T cell receptor beta chain was sequenced within a study of CD8 T cells in ankylosing spondylitis. This CDR3 has 13 residues. Germline V CDR1 and CDR2: SQVTM, ANQGSEA. Trimming took 4 bases from V and 0 from J, leaving 8 bases between them. TCRdb independently ran MiXCR on the 5' RACE reads; one entry per CDR3 protein. The sample has some 250,000 distinct CDR3 sequences, 8.6% seen once; the top ten hold approximately 7%. This clonotype was seen a handful of times. Sequencing input: blood, either unsorted or a sorted T cell fraction (not recorded which). This chain uses TRBV29-1 with TRBJ2-3, with D possibly matching TRBD2 (6 bases). This TCR was sampled from a male donor with ankylosing spondylitis or in good health (not recorded which). CDR3 nucleotides: TGCAGCGTTGTTCGGGAGAGCACAGATACGCAGTATTTT. It specifies CSVVRESTDTQYF.